This TCR beta chain was obtained from a study of T-cell reconstitution after alpha-beta-depleted transplantation in children. Germline V gene lookup returns CDR1 MNHEY and CDR2 SVGAGI. This CDR3 has 13 amino acids. V was trimmed by 2 bases and J by 8 bases, leaving 10 bases between them. For TCRbeta, the library was prepared with unique molecular identifiers. TCRdb reprocessed the PCR reads with MiXCR, giving one entry per CDR3 protein. The table shows about 640,000 distinct CDR3 sequences, with 16% occurring only once. This sequence joins TRBV6-5 and TRBJ2-1; tentative D call: TRBD2 (6 bases). The specimen comprised PBMCs from the stem cell graft donor, sampled from the stem cell graft. This receptor was identified in a human donor who donated a stem cell graft to a child with acute myeloid leukemia. CDR3 amino acids: CASSYLGGHEQFF. As DNA, the CDR3 is TGTGCCAGCAGTTACCTGGGAGGCCATGAGCAGTTCTTC.